Shown below are 6 T cell receptor beta chains from a single sample sequenced in a study of cytomegalovirus exposure and HLA in healthy donors. The PCR ran on 60 Vbeta and 13 Jbeta primers. Produced via immunoSEQ multiplex PCR; TCRdb's table is partial and in-frame only. The table has under 200,000 clones, approximately 77% seen once; the top ten hold approximately 3.6%. Sequenced input: PBMCs. Every receptor here comes from a man aged 35 to 55 in good health and CMV-seropositive.

This clone was found once. The rearrangement joins TRBV19 to TRBJ1-1; D might be TRBD1 (5 bases). Germline CDR1 reads LNHDA; CDR2 reads SQIVND (reference sequence). The CDR3 is 14 amino acids. Trimming stripped 6 bases from V and 2 bases from J, with 13 bases between. The CDR3 reads CASRQMGGNTEAFF. Here the CDR3 DNA reads TGTGCCAGTAGGCAAATGGGGGGAAACACTGAAGCTTTCTTT.

A note on this clone: The germline gene is not matched at one end of the junction; a read error may be the cause. The chain links TRBV7-9 to TRBJ2-7; 11 bases match TRBD1. CDR1 and CDR2 (germline): SEHNR, FQNEAQ (reference sequence). CDR3 length: 16 amino acids. CDR3: CSSSSWGQGESYEQYF. The CDR3 coding sequence is TGTTCCAGCAGCTCGTGGGGACAGGGGGAATCCTACGAGCAGTACTTC.

The chain combines TRBV5-1 with TRBJ2-1; no clear D. V gave up 0 bases and J gave up 0 bases, with 13 bases separating them. Germline V lookup: CDR1 SGHRS, CDR2 YFSETQ. CDR3 length: 17 amino acids. The CDR3 nucleotides read TGCGCCAGCAGCTTGGCGGGTCGCGACCCCTCCTACAATGAGCAGTTCTTC. This translates into CASSLAGRDPSYNEQFF.

The chain combines TRBV30 with TRBJ2-7; 9 bases align to TRBD2. The junction had 2 bases not matched to a gene; V was cut back by 0 bases and J by 2 bases. The V gene's germline CDR1 is GTSNPN and CDR2 SVGIG (reference sequence). CDR3 length equals 14 residues. The CDR3 nucleotides are TGTGCCTGGAGTGTGGGACTAGCCCCCTACGAGCAGTACTTC. It translates to CAWSVGLAPYEQYF.

The chain carries TRBV4-3 and TRBJ1-1; perhaps TRBD1 as D (5 bases). Germline V lookup: CDR1 LGHNA, CDR2 YSLEER. V was cut by 3 bases and J by 1 base, with 6 bases left in between. The CDR3 extends over 13 amino acids. In nucleotides, the CDR3 is TGCGCCAGCAGCCAGGACAAGAACACTGAAGCTTTCTTT. Protein product: CASSQDKNTEAFF.

The V gene is TRBV2, the J gene TRBJ2-7; maybe TRBD2 (5 bases). Looked up from germline, CDR1 is SNHLY and CDR2 is FYNNEI. The CDR3 totals 15 residues. Deletions cut 4 bases from V and 3 bases from J, with 16 bases between. The CDR3 spells CASSVETLTIYEQYF. In DNA form, the CDR3 reads TGTGCCAGCAGTGTAGAGACGCTGACTATCTACGAGCAGTACTTC.